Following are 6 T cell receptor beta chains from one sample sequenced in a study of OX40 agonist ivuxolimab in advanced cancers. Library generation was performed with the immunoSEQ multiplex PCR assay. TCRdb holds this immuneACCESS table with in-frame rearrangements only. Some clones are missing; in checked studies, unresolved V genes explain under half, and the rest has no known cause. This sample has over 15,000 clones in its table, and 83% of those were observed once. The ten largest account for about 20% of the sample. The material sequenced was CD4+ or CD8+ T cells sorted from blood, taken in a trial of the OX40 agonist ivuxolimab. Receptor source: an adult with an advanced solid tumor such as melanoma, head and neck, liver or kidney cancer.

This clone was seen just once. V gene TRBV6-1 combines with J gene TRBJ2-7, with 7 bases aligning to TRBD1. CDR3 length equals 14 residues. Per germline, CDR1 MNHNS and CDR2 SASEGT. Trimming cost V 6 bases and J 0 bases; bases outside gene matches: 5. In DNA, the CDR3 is TGTGCCAGCAGACTGGACAGGAGCTCCTACGAGCAGTACTTC. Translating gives CASRLDRSSYEQYF.

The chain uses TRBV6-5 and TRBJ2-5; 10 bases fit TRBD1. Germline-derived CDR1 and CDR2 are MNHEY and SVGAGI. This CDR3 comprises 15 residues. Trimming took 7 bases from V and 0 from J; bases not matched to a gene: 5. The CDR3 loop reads CASITGQGNQETQYF. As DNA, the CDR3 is TGTGCCAGCATCACGGGACAGGGGAACCAAGAGACCCAGTACTTC.

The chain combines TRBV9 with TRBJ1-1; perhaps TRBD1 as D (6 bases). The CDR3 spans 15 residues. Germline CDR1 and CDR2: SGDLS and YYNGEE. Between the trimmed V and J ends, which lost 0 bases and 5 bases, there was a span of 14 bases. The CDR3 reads CASSVDGGAATEAFF. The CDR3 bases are TGTGCCAGCAGCGTAGATGGGGGGGCCGCTACTGAAGCTTTCTTT.

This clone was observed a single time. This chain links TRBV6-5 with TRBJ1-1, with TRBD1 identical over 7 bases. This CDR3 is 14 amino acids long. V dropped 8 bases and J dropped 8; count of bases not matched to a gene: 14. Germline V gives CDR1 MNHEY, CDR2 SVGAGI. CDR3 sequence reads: CASAGGDTGEEAFF. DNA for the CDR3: TGTGCCAGCGCAGGTGGGGACACAGGGGAGGAAGCTTTCTTT.

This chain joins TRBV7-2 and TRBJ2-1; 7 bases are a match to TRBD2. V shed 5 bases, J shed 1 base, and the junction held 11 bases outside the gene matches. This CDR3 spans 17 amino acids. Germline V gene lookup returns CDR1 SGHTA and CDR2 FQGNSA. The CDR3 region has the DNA TGTGCCAGCAGCGACCCTGAGCGGGACTTGTCCTACAATGAGCAGTTCTTC. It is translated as CASSDPERDLSYNEQFF.

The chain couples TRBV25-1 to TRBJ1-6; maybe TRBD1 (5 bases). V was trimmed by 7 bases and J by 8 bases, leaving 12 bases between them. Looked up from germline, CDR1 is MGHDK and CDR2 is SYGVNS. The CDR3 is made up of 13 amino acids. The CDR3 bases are TGTGCCAGCAATTTTTGGGGCGATTCACCCCTCCACTTT. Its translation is CASNFWGDSPLHF.